Each of the 2 T cell receptor beta chains below was sequenced from the same sample in a study of vaccination and CD4 T cells after COVID-19. Cultured CD4+ T cells had their DNA profiled by the Oncomine TCR Beta short-read assay. Each CDR3 protein is one row after TCRdb ran MiXCR on the PCR reads. The sample shows some 14,000 distinct CDR3 sequences, around 40% of them seen only once. Stated treatment: roughly ten-day PBMC culture with coronavirus spike peptide pools or control peptides (ViraFEST assay). Antigens of these TCRs are unknown. What was sequenced was CD4+ T cells from blood, cultured in vitro. These receptors were collected from a human donor who had recovered from COVID-19.

This clonotype was picked up a small number of times. The CDR3 DNA follows: TGTGCCAGCAGTGAAATAACAGGGGTCGGCAATCAGCCCCAGCATTTT. Encoded protein: CASSEITGVGNQPQHF. This sequence joins TRBV6-1 and TRBJ1-5; TRBD1 matches at 7 bases. The germline CDR1 and CDR2 sequences are MNHNS and SASEGT. The ends lost 2 bases at V and 2 bases at J; junction bases unmatched: 6. The CDR3 totals 16 residues.

This sequence joins TRBV29-1 and TRBJ2-5, with 8 nucleotides matching TRBD1. The junction had 13 bases not matched to a gene; V was cut back by 3 bases and J by 7 bases. The CDR3 is made up of 15 amino acids. Germline CDR1 and CDR2: SQVTM and ANQGSEA. As DNA, the CDR3 is TGCAGCGTTGAGGGCACAGGGGGACTCTCAGGGACCCAGTACTTC. Residues: CSVEGTGGLSGTQYF.